The sample holds many counts of the clone carrying this T cell receptor beta chain. Antigen unknown. This sample is drawn from a study of T cells after yellow fever vaccination. Notes on the study in general: Once the booster was given, most primary-vaccination clones reappeared, at about 95% for CD4 and more than 85% for CD8. Weaker, the secondary response peaked sooner, at day 5 versus 15.

V gave up 1 base and J gave up 8 bases, with 3 bases separating them. Germline V gene lookup returns CDR1 SEHNR and CDR2 FQNEAQ (reference sequence). There are 11 residues in the CDR3. Making TCR cDNA involved 5'RACE template switching, which added UMIs and a universal primer site. TCRdb recomputed calls from the 5' RACE reads with MiXCR, one row per CDR3 protein. The table has about 550,000 distinct CDR3 sequences, 19% seen once. This specimen consisted of PBMCs, obtained 15 days after the yellow fever booster vaccination. V is TRBV7-9 and J is TRBJ2-1; D is undetermined. The clonotype comes from a man aged 30 to 39 who received the YFV17D yellow fever vaccine. The chain's CDR3 is CASSLVDEQFF. The CDR3 nucleotides read TGTGCCAGCAGCTTAGTGGATGAGCAGTTCTTC. The full variable domain, rest sourced from reference TRBV7-9 and TRBJ2-1, is DTGVSQNPRHKITKRGQNVTFRCDPISEHNRLYWYRQTLGQGPEFLTYFQNEAQLEKSRLLSDRFSAERPKGSFSTLEIQRTEQGDSAMYLCASSLVDEQFFGPGTRLTVL.